This T cell receptor (beta chain) was identified in a study of T-cell memory formation after mild COVID-19. Overall study results and limits: Clones which contracted sat mainly in CM and EM if CD4+, and in EMRA if CD8+. Second-wave clones reaching peak frequency on day 37 lacked confirmed SARS-CoV-2 specificity. Clones contracting day 15 to 85 were balanced CD4/CD8; later expanders leaned CD4+.

TCRdb re-derived calls from the 5' RACE reads in MiXCR, one entry per CDR3 protein. The data show 400,000 to 550,000 distinct CDR3 sequences, around 27% seen once. V lost 5 bases, J lost 5 bases, and 13 bases lay in between. The CDR3 totals 13 residues. Looked up from germline, CDR1 is SGDLS and CDR2 is YYNGEE. In regard to this clonotype: What it binds is not known.

The sequence was collected from an adult woman who had mild COVID-19 (a few samples of this study predate the infection). Cell type and time point are not known. Sequenced: PBMCs or a T cell subset sorted from them (not recorded which). The chain has TRBV9 and TRBJ2-5; weak D call: TRBD1 (6 bases). CDR3 bases: TGTGCCAGCAGGTGGGGGCTCAGGGAGACCCAGTACTTC. Amino acid sequence: CASRWGLRETQYF.